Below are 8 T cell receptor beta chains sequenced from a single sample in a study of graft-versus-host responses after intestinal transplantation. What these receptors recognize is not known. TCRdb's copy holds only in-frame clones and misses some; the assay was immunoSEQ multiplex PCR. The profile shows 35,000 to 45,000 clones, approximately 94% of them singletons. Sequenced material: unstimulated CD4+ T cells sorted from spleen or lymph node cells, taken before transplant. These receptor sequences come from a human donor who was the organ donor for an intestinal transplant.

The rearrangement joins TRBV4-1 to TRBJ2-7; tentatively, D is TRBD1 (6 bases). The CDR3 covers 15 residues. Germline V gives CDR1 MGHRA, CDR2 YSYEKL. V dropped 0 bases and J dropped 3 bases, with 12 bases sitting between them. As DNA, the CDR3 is TGCGCCAGCAGCCAAGATTTCCGAGGGGGCTACGAGCAGTACTTC. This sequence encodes CASSQDFRGGYEQYF.

The CDR3 region is CASSLFGGATEAFF. CDR3 coding DNA: TGTGCCAGCAGCTTGTTTGGAGGGGCCACTGAAGCTTTCTTT. V gene TRBV5-4 combines with J gene TRBJ1-1, with a tentative D call TRBD1 (5 bases). Trimming removed 1 base from V and 4 bases from J, with 11 bases in between. CDR1 SGHNT and CDR2 YYREEE come from the germline V gene (reference sequence). The CDR3 has 14 amino acids.

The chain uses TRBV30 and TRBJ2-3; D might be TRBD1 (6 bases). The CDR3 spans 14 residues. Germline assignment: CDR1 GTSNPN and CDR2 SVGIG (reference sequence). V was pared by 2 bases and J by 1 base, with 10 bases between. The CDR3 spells CAWSSYRGTDTQYF. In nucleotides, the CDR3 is TGTGCCTGGAGTTCCTACAGGGGCACAGATACGCAGTATTTT.

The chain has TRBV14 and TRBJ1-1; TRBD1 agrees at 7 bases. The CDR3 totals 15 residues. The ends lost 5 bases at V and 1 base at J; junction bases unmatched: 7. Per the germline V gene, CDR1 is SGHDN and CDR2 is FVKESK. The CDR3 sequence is CASSLGGSANTEAFF. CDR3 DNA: TGTGCCAGCAGCTTAGGGGGCAGCGCGAACACTGAAGCTTTCTTT.

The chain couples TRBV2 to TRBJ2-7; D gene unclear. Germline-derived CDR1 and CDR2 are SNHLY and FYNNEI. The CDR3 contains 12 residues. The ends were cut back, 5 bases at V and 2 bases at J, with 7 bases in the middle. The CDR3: CASSPKAYEQYF. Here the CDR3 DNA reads TGTGCCAGCAGTCCGAAAGCCTACGAGCAGTACTTC.

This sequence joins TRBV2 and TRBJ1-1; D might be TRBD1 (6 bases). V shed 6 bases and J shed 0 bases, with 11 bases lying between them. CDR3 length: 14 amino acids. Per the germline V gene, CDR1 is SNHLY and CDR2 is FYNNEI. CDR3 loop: CASRAGTMNTEAFF. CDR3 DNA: TGTGCCAGCAGAGCCGGGACAATGAACACTGAAGCTTTCTTT.

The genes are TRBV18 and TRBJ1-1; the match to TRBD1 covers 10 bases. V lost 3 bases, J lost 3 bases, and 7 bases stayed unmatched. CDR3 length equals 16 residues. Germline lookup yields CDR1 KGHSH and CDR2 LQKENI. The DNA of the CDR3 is TGTGCCAGCTCACCCCTCCGGACAGGGGGGTACACTGAAGCTTTCTTT. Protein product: CASSPLRTGGYTEAFF.

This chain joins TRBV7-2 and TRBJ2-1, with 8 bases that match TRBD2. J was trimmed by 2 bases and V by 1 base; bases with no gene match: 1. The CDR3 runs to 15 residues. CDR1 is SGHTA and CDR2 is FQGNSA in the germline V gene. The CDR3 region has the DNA TGTGCCAGCAGCTTAGTGCGGGGGGCCTACAATGAGCAGTTCTTC. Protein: CASSLVRGAYNEQFF.